This T cell receptor beta chain was sequenced for a study of identical twins. CDR1 and CDR2 (germline): LNHDA, SQIVND (reference sequence). V was trimmed by 0 bases and J by 0 bases, leaving 8 bases between them. This CDR3 contains 15 residues. TCRdb analysed the 5' RACE reads with MiXCR anew, one entry per CDR3 protein. The table includes a few hundred thousand distinct CDR3 sequences, about 10% detected once. Only a few counts were recorded for this clonotype. Source material: memory T cells sorted from blood. The chain combines TRBV19 with TRBJ1-1; tentative D call: TRBD1 (5 bases). The clonotype originates from a man between 45 and 60 years old in good health. CDR3 sequence (DNA): TGTGCCAGTAGTATAGAAGGGGCCGTGAACACTGAAGCTTTCTTT. Translation gives CASSIEGAVNTEAFF.